This T cell receptor beta chain was captured in a study of shared clonotypes between healthy human individuals. Clones were read by immunoSEQ multiplex PCR, and TCRdb kept only the in-frame ones, dropping some. The sample has fewer than 650,000 clones; around three quarters are singletons. Trimming took 3 bases from V and 3 from J, leaving 3 bases between them. This CDR3 comprises 11 residues. CDR1 is SGHDN, CDR2 FVKESK, per germline. This clone occurred a few times. Its antigen is not known. Other nucleotide sequences in the sample specify the same CDR3. General study points: Blood alone was sampled, and tissue repertoires likely differ.

The chain is built from TRBV14 and TRBJ2-7; no firm D call. Sequencing was carried out using PBMCs. The clonotype was recovered from a woman aged 40 to 49 in good health. Some clones in this sample may be carry-over from other donors' samples. For the CDR3, the DNA is TGTGCCAGCAGCCAGTTCTACGAGCAGTACTTC. Translated, it gives CASSQFYEQYF.